The sequence of this T cell receptor (beta chain) was determined in a study of yellow fever vaccine responses in identical twins. Whole-study results and caveats: Twins reportedly mounted vaccine T cell responses that seemed partly convergent, partly personalized.

A single record per CDR3 protein comes from TCRdb applying MiXCR to the RT-PCR reads. Of approximately 11,000 distinct CDR3 sequences detected, 77% appear once; the ten largest clones hold less than 8.5%. As for this clonotype: Its specificity is unknown.

Germline CDR1 and CDR2: SGHNT and YENEEA. This CDR3 comprises 16 residues. J was trimmed by 7 bases and V by 4 bases; bases with no gene match: 12. The sample in question was T cells from blood (PBMCs), unsorted or a sorted subset (not recorded which), obtained before or after yellow fever vaccination (not recorded which). This TCR was recovered from a woman between 18 and 30 years old who received the yellow fever vaccine. The chain is built from TRBV11-3 and TRBJ2-1, with 8 bases matching TRBD1. CDR3 bases: TGTGCCAGCAGCTGGTTCGGCCAGGGGGCGAGGAATGAGCAGTTCTTC. This translates into CASSWFGQGARNEQFF. Based on the CDR3 plus reference TRBV11-3 and TRBJ2-1, the full variable domain is EAGVVQSPRYKIIEKKQPVAFWCNPISGHNTLYWYLQNLGQGPELLIRYENEEAVDDSQLPKDRFSAERLKGVDSTLKIQPAELGDSAVYLCASSWFGQGARNEQFFGPGTRLTVL.